Included here is one T cell receptor (beta chain) sequence, with context. The entry originates in a study of OX40 agonist ivuxolimab in advanced cancers. Background on the study: Every 2 weeks, ivuxolimab was infused into the patients intravenously at between 0.01 and 10 mg/kg.

The data were produced by immunoSEQ multiplex PCR, yet TCRdb's version contains in-frame clones alone and is incomplete. In the table there are over 55,000 clones, 90% to 95% of which are singletons. The sample consisted of CD4+ or CD8+ T cells sorted from blood, taken in a trial of the OX40 agonist ivuxolimab. The TCR comes from an adult with an advanced solid tumor such as melanoma, head and neck, liver or kidney cancer.

The CDR3 reads CASSLTTSGGPGDTQYF. DNA of the CDR3: TGTGCCAGCAGCTTAACGACTAGCGGGGGACCCGGGGATACGCAGTATTTT. This chain links TRBV7-3 with TRBJ2-3; the match to TRBD2 covers 12 bases. The CDR3 runs to 17 residues. CDR1 and CDR2 from the germline V gene are SGHTA and FQGTGA. The trim removed 0 bases at V and 6 bases at J, leaving 7 bases unmatched.